One T cell receptor (beta chain) is described in this entry. This clonotype was detected many times. Its antigen remains undetermined. No base quality values were provided; no much bigger clone lies one nucleotide off. Trimming accounts for 7 bases at V and 10 bases at J, while the number of junction bases matched to no gene is 10. The CDR3, from cysteine to phenylalanine, totals 13 residues. The CDR3 DNA has 39 bases and is translated from base 1. The germline V gene (reference sequence) provides CDR1 MNHEY and CDR2 SMNVEV. The data originate from a study of patients and donors after allogeneic stem cell transplantation (TCRdb year 2020). The library was generated by RT-PCR. Instrument on record: NextSeq 550. TCRdb passed the public sequencing reads through fastp at Q25 and MiXCR, retaining productive beta sequences. Rows are unified per CDR3 protein, each entry keeping the most common DNA and genes. This sample gives 25,000 to 35,000 distinct CDR3 sequences in total; around 6.8% of them show up just once. Clones ranked in the top ten supply about 35% of the sample.

The chain was built from TRBV27 and TRBJ1-1; 9 bases in the junction line up with TRBD1. Material for sequencing was blood, either unsorted or a sorted T cell fraction (not recorded which). This receptor was obtained from a human donor who was either an allogeneic HSCT recipient or a stem cell or donor lymphocyte infusion donor (not recorded which). It is not recorded whose cells these are; they may come from a transplant donor. The encoded CDR3 is CASKMTGGFVAFF. The nucleotide sequence is given as TGTGCCAGCAAAATGACAGGGGGGTTCGTAGCTTTCTTT.